This TCR beta chain was sequenced for a study of T-cell memory formation after mild COVID-19. Study context: Largely, TCR clusters stayed within a single donor. General study points: Researchers found some responding clones in pre-infection memory, a sign that cross-reactive memory joined.

This CDR3 comprises 14 residues. V dropped 7 bases and J dropped 4; count of bases not matched to a gene: 9. About this clonotype: Its antigen is unknown.

MiXCR, applied by TCRdb to the 5' RACE reads, yields one record per CDR3 protein. The sample shows hundreds of thousands of distinct CDR3 sequences, 25% to 30% of them seen only once. The clonotype originates from an adult woman who had mild COVID-19 (a few samples of this study predate the infection). Cell type and time point are not known. Sequencing was performed on PBMCs or a T cell subset sorted from them (not recorded which). V is TRBV12-3 or TRBV12-4 and J is TRBJ2-5; 7 positions agree with TRBD2. For the CDR3, the DNA is TGTGCCAGCAACCCGGGCGGCGGGGGAGAGACCCAGTACTTC. Amino acid sequence: CASNPGGGGETQYF.